This T cell receptor beta chain was observed in a study of technical replicates of blood from a handful of donors. The CDR3 has 16 amino acids. Trimming took 2 bases from V and 2 from J; bases not matched to a gene: 9. Germline V CDR1 and CDR2: SGHVS, FQNEAQ. This clone was observed a single time. Method: immunoSEQ multiplex PCR; TCRdb's copy keeps in-frame clones and lacks some. The repertoire holds tens of thousands of clones, with 90% to 97% as singletons. This TCR was recovered from a human donor in good health. V and J are TRBV7-8 and TRBJ2-7, with 7 bases identical to TRBD1. Sequenced sample: T cells isolated from PBMCs. DNA for the CDR3: TGTGCCAGCAGCTTAATCCGGGACAGCGCAGCCTACGAGCAGTACTTC. Translating it yields CASSLIRDSAAYEQYF. Variable domain in full (rest from reference TRBV7-8 and TRBJ2-7): GAGVSQSPRYKVAKRGQDVALRCDPISGHVSLFWYQQALGQGPEFLTYFQNEAQLDKSGLPSDRFFAERPEGSVSTLKIQRTQQEDSAVYLCASSLIRDSAAYEQYFGPGTRLTVT.